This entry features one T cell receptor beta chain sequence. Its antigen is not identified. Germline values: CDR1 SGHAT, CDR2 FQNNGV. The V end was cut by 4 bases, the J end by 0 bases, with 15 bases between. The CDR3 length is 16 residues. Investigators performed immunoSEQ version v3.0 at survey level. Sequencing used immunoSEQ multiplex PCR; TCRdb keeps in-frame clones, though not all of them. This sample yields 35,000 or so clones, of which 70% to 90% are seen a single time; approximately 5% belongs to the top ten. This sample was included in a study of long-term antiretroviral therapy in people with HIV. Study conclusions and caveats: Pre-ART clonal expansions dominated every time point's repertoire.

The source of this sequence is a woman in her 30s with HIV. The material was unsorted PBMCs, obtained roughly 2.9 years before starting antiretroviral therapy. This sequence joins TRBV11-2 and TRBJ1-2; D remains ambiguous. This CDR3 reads CASSSRVRSANYGYTF. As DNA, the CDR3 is TGTGCCAGCAGCTCCCGTGTCAGATCCGCTAACTATGGCTACACCTTC. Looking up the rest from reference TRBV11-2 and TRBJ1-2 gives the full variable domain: EAGVAQSPRYKIIEKRQSVAFWCNPISGHATLYWYQQILGQGPKLLIQFQNNGVVDDSQLPKDRFSAERLKGVDSTLKIQPAKLEDSAVYLCASSSRVRSANYGYTFGSGTRLTVV.